The clone carrying this TCR beta chain turned up a few times. This CDR3 has 15 amino acids. With 3 bases removed from V and 4 bases from J, the gap between germline ends came to 15 bases. Germline-derived CDR1 and CDR2 are MDHEN and SYDVKM. The data originate from a study of response to subunit inactivated influenza vaccine. TCRdb independently ran MiXCR on the RT-PCR reads; one entry per CDR3 protein. The sample holds some 800,000 distinct CDR3 sequences; approximately 22% are singletons and the top ten take 9.5% to 13%. J is TRBJ1-1 and V is TRBV28; D is ambiguous. The origin of this receptor is a man aged 50-59 years who received an inactivated influenza vaccine. The specimen was PBMCs from blood, collected roughly 5 days after vaccination. DNA of the CDR3: TGTGCCAGCAGTTTGATGGGTGGGCTTTCCACTGAAGCTTTCTTT. Its protein product is CASSLMGGLSTEAFF.